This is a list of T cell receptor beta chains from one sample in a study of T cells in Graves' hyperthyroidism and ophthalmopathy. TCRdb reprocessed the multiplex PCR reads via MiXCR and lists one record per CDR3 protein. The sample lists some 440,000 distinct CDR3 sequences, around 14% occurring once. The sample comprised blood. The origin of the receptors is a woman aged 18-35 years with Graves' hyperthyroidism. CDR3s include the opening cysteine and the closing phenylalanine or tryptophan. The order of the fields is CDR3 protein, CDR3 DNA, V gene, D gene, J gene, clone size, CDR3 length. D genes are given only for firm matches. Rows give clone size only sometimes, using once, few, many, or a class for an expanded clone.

CDR3: CSARDRTWGLGGPDTQYF; DNA: TGCAGTGCTAGAGATCGCACTTGGGGACTGGGAGGGCCAGATACGCAGTATTTT; V: TRBV20-1; D: TRBD2; J: TRBJ2-3; size: many; length: 18
CDR3: CASSDGSGTASYEQYF; DNA: TGTGCCAGCAGTGATGGTAGCGGGACAGCCTCCTACGAGCAGTACTTC; V: TRBV25-1; D: -; J: TRBJ2-7; size: -; length: 16
CDR3: CASSLARRYRGTEAFF; DNA: TGTGCCAGCAGTTTAGCTCGCAGGTATCGGGGCACTGAAGCTTTCTTT; V: TRBV12-3/TRBV12-4; D: -; J: TRBJ1-1; size: many; length: 16
CDR3: CSARSQRESGYNEQFF; DNA: TGCAGTGCTAGATCTCAGCGGGAGTCTGGCTACAATGAGCAGTTCTTC; V: TRBV20-1; D: TRBD2; J: TRBJ2-1; size: few; length: 16
CDR3: CSAPGIQEAQYF; DNA: TGCAGTGCGCCAGGGATACAAGAGGCCCAGTACTTC; V: TRBV20-1; D: -; J: TRBJ2-5; size: many; length: 12
CDR3: CASSLTSGSRNEQFF; DNA: TGTGCCAGCAGTTTGACTAGCGGGAGCCGGAATGAGCAGTTCTTC; V: TRBV12-3/TRBV12-4; D: TRBD2; J: TRBJ2-1; size: -; length: 15
CDR3: CASSLTGDPGSSPLHF; DNA: TGCGCCAGCAGCTTGACAGGGGACCCGGGGAGTTCACCCCTCCACTTT; V: TRBV5-1; D: TRBD1; J: TRBJ1-6; size: many; length: 16
CDR3: CASGLNRGEPQHF; DNA: TGTGCTAGTGGTTTGAACCGGGGTGAACCCCAGCATTTT; V: TRBV12-5; D: -; J: TRBJ1-5; size: many; length: 13
CDR3: CASSSGDSPTEAFF; DNA: TGCGCCAGCAGCTCCGGGGACAGCCCCACTGAAGCTTTCTTT; V: TRBV5-1; D: TRBD1; J: TRBJ1-1; size: many; length: 14
CDR3: CASMRAPTGGGGIDEQYF; DNA: TGTGCCAGCATGCGAGCCCCAACGGGAGGAGGAGGCATCGACGAGCAGTACTTC; V: TRBV2; D: TRBD2; J: TRBJ2-7; size: many; length: 18
CDR3: CSVAPRGLTDTQYF; DNA: TGCAGCGTTGCTCCGCGGGGGTTGACGGATACGCAGTATTTT; V: TRBV29-1; D: TRBD2; J: TRBJ2-3; size: few; length: 14
CDR3: CASSFPSGRSNEQFF; DNA: TGTGCCAGCAGCTTCCCTAGCGGGAGGTCCAATGAGCAGTTCTTC; V: TRBV13; D: TRBD2; J: TRBJ2-1; size: few; length: 15
CDR3: CASSKGEGLNYGYTF; DNA: TGTGCCAGCAGCAAAGGGGAGGGGTTGAACTATGGCTACACCTTC; V: TRBV7-3; D: -; J: TRBJ1-2; size: many; length: 15
CDR3: CASKTGGDNEQFF; DNA: TGTGCCAGCAAGACAGGGGGAGACAATGAGCAGTTCTTC; V: TRBV7-9; D: TRBD1; J: TRBJ2-1; size: many; length: 13
CDR3: CASSPYPTAEQYF; DNA: TGTGCCAGCAGTCCCTACCCGACGGCGGAGCAGTACTTC; V: TRBV12-3/TRBV12-4; D: -; J: TRBJ2-7; size: many; length: 13
CDR3: CAIRGDYQTQYF; DNA: TGTGCCATCAGGGGGGACTACCAGACCCAGTACTTC; V: TRBV10-3; D: TRBD2; J: TRBJ2-5; size: many; length: 12
CDR3: CSARGLAGDSNEQFF; DNA: TGCAGTGCTAGGGGACTAGCGGGAGATTCCAATGAGCAGTTCTTC; V: TRBV20-1; D: TRBD2; J: TRBJ2-1; size: many; length: 15
CDR3: CSAGGGQGTQYF; DNA: TGCAGTGCTGGGGGGGGGCAGGGGACCCAGTACTTC; V: TRBV20-1; D: -; J: TRBJ2-5; size: many; length: 12
CDR3: CASSLASGRARSYEQYF; DNA: TGTGCCAGCAGCTTGGCTAGCGGGAGGGCCAGATCCTACGAGCAGTACTTC; V: TRBV5-5; D: TRBD2; J: TRBJ2-7; size: -; length: 17
CDR3: CASSFGGNTIYF; DNA: TGTGCCAGCAGCTTCGGGGGGAACACCATATATTTT; V: TRBV12-3/TRBV12-4; D: -; J: TRBJ1-3; size: many; length: 12
CDR3: CASSQQQGWAGELFF; DNA: TGCGCCAGCAGCCAACAACAGGGCTGGGCCGGGGAGCTGTTTTTT; V: TRBV4-1; D: -; J: TRBJ2-2; size: few; length: 15
CDR3: CASSRGRGPATDTQYF; DNA: TGTGCCAGTAGCAGGGGACGCGGGCCAGCCACAGATACGCAGTATTTT; V: TRBV19; D: -; J: TRBJ2-3; size: few; length: 16
CDR3: CASSQGASGVWDTQYF; DNA: TGTGCCAGCAGCCAAGGGGCTAGCGGGGTTTGGGATACGCAGTATTTT; V: TRBV12-3/TRBV12-4; D: TRBD2; J: TRBJ2-3; size: -; length: 16
CDR3: CASSLRGKNSYNEQFF; DNA: TGTGCCAGCAGCCTGCGGGGGAAAAACTCCTACAATGAGCAGTTCTTC; V: TRBV3-1; D: TRBD2; J: TRBJ2-1; size: many; length: 16
CDR3: CSARGSGGLNEQFF; DNA: TGCAGTGCTAGAGGGTCGGGGGGTCTCAATGAGCAGTTCTTC; V: TRBV20-1; D: TRBD2; J: TRBJ2-1; size: -; length: 14
CDR3: CASSKGFGTDTQYF; DNA: TGTGCCAGCAGCAAAGGATTCGGCACAGATACGCAGTATTTT; V: TRBV7-6; D: -; J: TRBJ2-3; size: many; length: 14
CDR3: CASSQSPAAGPAEQYF; DNA: TGTGCCAGCAGCCAAAGCCCTGCCGCGGGGCCGGCCGAGCAGTACTTC; V: TRBV7-2; D: -; J: TRBJ2-7; size: few; length: 16
CDR3: CASSRSGQVETQYF; DNA: TGTGCCAGCAGCCGAAGCGGGCAGGTGGAGACCCAGTACTTC; V: TRBV7-2; D: -; J: TRBJ2-5; size: few; length: 14